This TCR beta chain was recovered during a study of blood T cell repertoires in COVID-19. The germline V and J ends were trimmed by 6 bases and 3 bases, with 15 bases remaining between them. Germline loops: CDR1 WSHSY, CDR2 SAAADI. The CDR3 loop spans 14 amino acids. This clone was detected only a few times. In the original processing: Using reference gene primer amplification, nucleated cell counts were estimated. The table came from immunoSEQ multiplex PCR; TCRdb's copy has only in-frame clones and leaves some out. D and trimming come from the DNA, and the V and J calls and clone size come from that table. The table lists approximately 30,000 clones, about 80% of them singletons.

V and J are TRBV10-2 and TRBJ2-7, with a tentative D call TRBD1 (5 bases). The clonotype was recovered from a man aged 65-85 years with acute or convalescent COVID-19. The material sequenced was peripheral blood. CDR3 amino acids: CASRGELSLYEQYF. DNA of the CDR3: TGCGCCAGCAGAGGGGAACTATCCCTCTACGAGCAGTACTTC.